The present T cell receptor beta chain was sequenced within a study of blood T cell repertoires in COVID-19 (dated by TCRdb to the early 2020s). Some background on the complete study: Samples from collaborators originated in the United States, Italy and Spain and spanned both the acute and convalescent phases of COVID-19. Samples came from the ongoing ImmuneRACE study (first 160 participants) plus 1,254 subjects from 6 global collaborators. The repertoires were made available in a free public database intended to serve as a resource for research on the immune response to SARS-CoV-2. Where available, HLA class I and class II types were obtained from metadata supplied by the sample provider rather than from assay-based typing. The dataset comprised deeply sampled blood TCRbeta repertoires from subjects exposed to, actively infected with, or recovered from COVID-19. The prospective study material was composed of cDNA or gDNA derived from T cells, B-cell-depleted T cells, or PBMCs. A de-identified subject ID, COVID-19 status, age in years and sex were almost always included in the sample metadata. Paper-wide results and their limitations: The quantity of clinical and demographic metadata differed by source and by participant and was supplied without curation.

On this clone: Its antigen target is currently unknown. Qualities for individual bases were not recorded, and no much larger clone is one base off.

TCRbeta CDR3 regions were amplified from genomic DNA by means of the immunoSEQ Assay, a bias-controlled multiplex PCR. The authors processed their data as follows. The number of nucleated cells in each sample was estimated by amplification of reference gene primers within the assay. To quantify the absolute abundance of each unique TCRbeta CDR3 rearrangement, sequence reads were collapsed and filtered. For each sample, productive Simpson clonality was calculated by taking the square root of Simpson's diversity index across productive rearrangements. Sourced from immuneACCESS, this table was stored by TCRdb with only in-frame sequences that have V and J called. A share of the clones is absent; for the studies checked, an unresolved V gene accounts for under half, and the remainder has no known explanation. From that table come the V and J calls and clone size; the DNA was used to work out D and trimming. A total of under 65,000 clones appear in this sample, 89% of them only once. Around 2.2% of the sample comes from the top ten.

Collaborating institutions collected whole blood in K2EDTA tubes following their own protocols. For TCRbeta analysis, collaborators shipped samples in one of three forms: frozen whole blood, isolated PBMCs, or DNA extracted from either of those sample types. For CDR1 and CDR2, the germline V gene (reference sequence) lists MNHEY and SMNVEV. From the cysteine through the phenylalanine, the CDR3 covers 13 amino acids. Of the read, only the CDR3 DNA is kept; its 39 bases are in frame from base 1. Trimming at the junction amounts to 0 bases on V and 2 bases on J, and the germline ends lie 3 bases apart.

The rearranged chain carries TRBV27 and TRBJ2-3; the D gene identity is not certain. The TCR originated in a human donor in a cohort sampled during active COVID-19. Sequencing was done on a sample of peripheral blood. The CDR3 region has the sequence CASSLSYTDTQYF. The DNA reads as follows: TGTGCCAGCAGTTTATCTTACACAGATACGCAGTATTTT.